A single sample is the source of the 26 T cell receptor beta chains below, sequenced in a study of T cells in Graves' hyperthyroidism and ophthalmopathy. It was RNA transcripts that yielded the amplified TCR beta CDR3 regions. The HTBI primer set drove a first-round RT-PCR of the TCR CDR3. TCRdb re-called the multiplex PCR reads through MiXCR, storing one row per CDR3 protein. The sample gives over 300,000 distinct CDR3 sequences, around 13% of which show up once; approximately 11% is in the top ten. The sample consisted of blood. The receptors stem from a woman aged 60-70 years with Graves' hyperthyroidism.

The sample holds a few counts of this clonotype. The chain carries TRBV20-1 and TRBJ2-5, with 8 bases lining up with TRBD2. V trimming: 3 bases; J trimming: 1 base; junction bases outside the gene matches: 13. Germline lookup yields CDR1 DFQATT and CDR2 SNEGSKA (reference sequence). The CDR3 has 17 residues. CDR3 sequence: CSASSPTAGVAQETQYF. DNA of the CDR3: TGCAGTGCTAGTAGTCCAACAGCGGGAGTAGCCCAAGAGACCCAGTACTTC.

This clonotype has more than one count but fewer than ten. The J gene is TRBJ1-1, the V gene TRBV4-1, with D uncertain. The CDR3 is made up of 11 amino acids. CDR1 is MGHRA and CDR2 is YSYEKL in the germline V gene. Deletions cut 3 bases from V and 8 bases from J, with 7 bases between. CDR3 DNA: TGCGCCAGCAGCCACCTCGAGGAAGCTTTCTTT. As protein: CASSHLEEAFF.

This clonotype occurred once. J is TRBJ1-4 and V is TRBV6-1; D is unclear. Germline V gene data show CDR1 as MNHNS and CDR2 as SASEGT. Trimming took off 7 bases at V and 3 bases at J, with 12 bases between the two ends. The CDR3 is 14 amino acids. CDR3 DNA sequence: TGTGCCAGCACCCCCTGGGCGGCTAATGAAAAACTGTTTTTT. It codes for CASTPWAANEKLFF.

This clonotype was seen more than once but under ten times. This sequence may be a read error, since a much larger clone differs from it by one base. The chain links TRBV28 to TRBJ2-5; D call uncertain. The CDR3 covers 13 residues. V lost 6 bases to trimming and J lost 4 bases, with 12 bases between them. Per the germline V gene, CDR1 is MDHEN and CDR2 is SYDVKM. Written as DNA, the CDR3 is TGTGCCAGCAGGAAGGGTTTTCGAGAGACCCAGTACTTC. Translating it yields CASRKGFRETQYF.

Regarding this clonotype: This likely comes from a read error, as the CDR3 has no conserved phenylalanine or tryptophan at its end. The rearrangement uses TRBV27 and TRBJ2-1; a weak D match, TRBD2 (6 bases). V shed 6 bases and J shed 4 bases, with 10 bases lying between them. The germline CDR1 and CDR2 sequences are MNHEY and SMNVEV (reference sequence). This CDR3 has 13 amino acids. The CDR3, as DNA: TGTGCCAGCAGCGGGACTCTGTACAATGAGCAGTTCTCC. Its protein product is CASSGTLYNEQFS.

This clonotype came up many times. The chain employs TRBV6-5 and TRBJ2-2, with D perhaps matching TRBD1 or TRBD2 (5 bases each). The ends were cut back, 2 bases at V and 0 bases at J, with 13 bases in the middle. The CDR3 spans 17 residues. The germline CDR1 and CDR2 sequences are MNHEY and SVGAGI. The CDR3 DNA reads as TGTGCCAGCAGTTACACCCTGGGGGAAGCGAACACCGGGGAGCTGTTTTTT. Translation: CASSYTLGEANTGELFF.

Ten or more counts support this clonotype. J is TRBJ2-1 and V is TRBV27, with D perhaps matching TRBD1 or TRBD2 (5 bases each). Germline V gives CDR1 MNHEY, CDR2 SMNVEV (reference sequence). The V end was cut by 5 bases, the J end by 10 bases, with 21 bases between. The CDR3 spans 15 residues. The DNA for the CDR3 is TGTGCCAGCAGTGTCGCCGGGACGTTTTATGGGGAGCAGTTCTTC. Protein product: CASSVAGTFYGEQFF.

This clonotype was detected ten times or more. The chain is built from TRBV11-2 and TRBJ2-7, with D possibly being TRBD2 (5 bases). Trimming pared 4 bases from V and 3 bases from J, leaving 7 bases between. This CDR3 has 12 amino acids. Germline V gene sequence: CDR1 SGHAT, CDR2 FQNNGV. DNA for the CDR3: TGTGCCAGCAGCTCCCGGGACTACGAGCAGTACTTC. As protein: CASSSRDYEQYF.

This clonotype was seen many times. J is TRBJ2-7 and V is TRBV11-2, with D possibly being TRBD2 (6 bases). V was shortened by 5 bases and J by 3 bases, with 11 bases between the two germline ends. CDR3 length: 13 residues. The germline CDR1 and CDR2 sequences are SGHAT and FQNNGV. The CDR3 is CASSPGTHYEQYF. The DNA of the CDR3 is TGTGCCAGCAGCCCCGGGACTCACTACGAGCAGTACTTC.

This clonotype was recorded many times. This chain joins TRBV28 and TRBJ2-3; TRBD1 is a possible D gene (6 bases). This CDR3 contains 17 residues. Germline V gene data show CDR1 as MDHEN and CDR2 as SYDVKM. V lost 7 bases and J 0 bases, leaving 20 bases between the germline ends. DNA of the CDR3: TGTGCCAGCACCAATGCATGGGGGACACCGAGCACAGATACGCAGTATTTT. Protein: CASTNAWGTPSTDTQYF.

Turning to this clonotype: This may be a read error: a much more frequent sequence differs by one nucleotide. V usage is TRBV18 and J usage is TRBJ1-6; D is perhaps TRBD1 (6 bases). Germline V lookup: CDR1 KGHSH, CDR2 LQKENI. V was cut by 3 bases and J by 6 bases, with 15 bases left in between. This CDR3 has 16 residues. The CDR3 sequence is CASSPEQGSSNSPLHF. For the CDR3, the DNA is TGTGCCAGCTCACCGGAACAGGGCTCAAGTAATTCACCCCTCCACTTT.

About this clonotype itself: Possible read error: a much larger clone is one base away. The chain recombines TRBV20-1 with TRBJ2-1; 12 nucleotides line up with TRBD2. The CDR3 extends over 15 amino acids. Germline-derived CDR1 and CDR2 are DFQATT and SNEGSKA (reference sequence). The V segment lost 3 bases and the J segment 2 bases; nucleotides outside the gene matches: 2. CDR3 residues: CSARTSGRTYNEQFF. CDR3 sequence (DNA): TGCAGTGCTAGGACTAGCGGGAGAACCTACAATGAGCAGTTCTTC.

This clonotype has a count of ten or more. The chain combines TRBV20-1 with TRBJ2-7; 9 bases line up with TRBD2. There are 12 residues in the CDR3. Germline values: CDR1 DFQATT, CDR2 SNEGSKA (reference sequence). V was clipped by 6 bases and J by 3 bases; unmatched bases: 3. The CDR3 DNA sequence: TGCAGTGCGGCGGGGGGGCTCTACGAGCAGTACTTC. It is translated as CSAAGGLYEQYF.

The count of this clonotype is one. This may be a read error, as it is one base from a much larger clone. This chain joins TRBV2 and TRBJ1-4, with 7 bases lining up with TRBD1. CDR1 is SNHLY and CDR2 is FYNNEI in the germline V gene. The CDR3 sequence is 14 residues long. The CDR3 loop is CASGEGQLNEKLFF. The CDR3 DNA reads as TGTGCCAGCGGTGAGGGACAGCTTAATGAAAAACTGTTTTTT.

With regard to this clonotype: A clone one base away is much larger, so this may be a read error. This chain uses TRBV4-1 with TRBJ2-1, with 8 positions matching TRBD2. V lost 5 bases and J lost 6; bases outside the gene matches: 12. The CDR3 loop spans 16 amino acids. Germline V CDR1 and CDR2: MGHRA, YSYEKL. The CDR3 reads CASSSLGRAMGNEQFF. The CDR3 coding sequence is TGCGCCAGCAGCAGCCTCGGGAGGGCCATGGGCAATGAGCAGTTCTTC.

Only a few counts were recorded for this clonotype. The V call is TRBV28, the J call TRBJ2-7, with D possibly TRBD2 on 5 matching bases. The CDR3 has 15 amino acids. V was clipped by 4 bases and J by 4 bases, with 17 bases between them. Germline V gene data show CDR1 as MDHEN and CDR2 as SYDVKM. The CDR3 nucleotides read TGTGCCAGCAGTTATCGGGGTTTTTTACCGTACGAGCAGTACTTC. Its translation is CASSYRGFLPYEQYF.

This clonotype was recorded once. This could be a read error, since a much larger clone is one nucleotide away. The genes are TRBV30 and TRBJ1-2; D is unclear. CDR1 GTSNPN and CDR2 SVGIG come from the germline V gene (reference sequence). The CDR3 has 14 amino acids. The DNA of the CDR3 is TGTGCCTGGAGTGCCGGGTTGAGGAACTATGGCTACATCTTC. Amino acids: CAWSAGLRNYGYIF.

Many counts were recorded for this clonotype. This sequence joins TRBV29-1 and TRBJ1-2; 11 positions agree with TRBD1. The CDR3 covers 12 residues. From germline, CDR1 is SQVTM and CDR2 ANQGSEA. With V trimmed by 7 bases and J by 4 bases, 2 bases remained unmatched. CDR3 coding DNA: TGCAGCGCCGGGACAGGGGGCTATGGCTACACCTTC. Protein sequence: CSAGTGGYGYTF. Supplemented by reference TRBV29-1 and TRBJ1-2, the full variable domain reads SAVISQKPSRDICQRGTSLTIQCQVDSQVTMMFWYRQQPGQSLTLIATANQGSEATYESGFVIDKFPISRPNLTFSTLTVSNMSPEDSSIYLCSAGTGGYGYTFGSGTRLTVV.

This clonotype occurred many times. The CDR3 nucleotides read TGCGCCAGCAGCCAGATCCGGGGACTCGGGCAGTACTTC. Its translation: CASSQIRGLGQYF. V usage is TRBV4-1 and J usage is TRBJ2-7; D possibly corresponds to TRBD2 (6 bases). Germline loops: CDR1 MGHRA, CDR2 YSYEKL. V was shortened by 3 bases and J by 9 bases, with 15 bases between the two germline ends. The CDR3 spans 13 residues.

This clonotype has only a few counts. The rearrangement uses TRBV13 and TRBJ2-1, with D tentatively TRBD1 or TRBD2 (6 bases each). Trimming shortened V by 5 bases and J by 5 bases, and 19 bases separated the two germline ends. The length of the CDR3 is 16 residues. Germline V gives CDR1 PRHDT, CDR2 FYEKMQ (reference sequence). This chain's CDR3 is CASSVDGRTDNNEQFF. CDR3 DNA sequence: TGTGCCAGCAGCGTGGATGGGAGGACAGATAACAATGAGCAGTTCTTC.

This clonotype was seen ten or more times. The chain employs TRBV18 and TRBJ1-4; a possible D gene is TRBD1 (5 bases). The CDR3 has 15 residues. The germline V gene encodes CDR1 KGHSH and CDR2 LQKENI. The V end was cut by 5 bases, the J end by 5 bases, with 15 bases between. DNA for the CDR3: TGTGCCAGCTCAACGAGAGACAGACTGAATGAAAAACTGTTTTTT. Its protein is CASSTRDRLNEKLFF.

This rearrangement joins TRBV7-9 to TRBJ1-6; TRBD1 matches at 10 bases. The CDR3 contains 14 residues. The J segment lost 10 bases and the V segment lost 4 bases, leaving 4 bases of the junction unmatched. In germline, CDR1 is SEHNR, CDR2 FQNEAQ (reference sequence). For the CDR3, the DNA is TGTGCCAGCAGCTCCGACAGGGGGCTGTCACCCCTCCACTTT. This sequence encodes CASSSDRGLSPLHF.

This clonotype was seen only a few times. CDR3 sequence reads: CASTPATGYEQYF. The CDR3 nucleotides are TGTGCCAGCACCCCCGCAACAGGGTACGAGCAGTACTTC. V and J are TRBV4-2 and TRBJ2-7, with D maybe TRBD1 (6 bases). V was pared by 7 bases and J by 4 bases, with 14 bases between. This CDR3 has 13 residues. In germline, CDR1 is LGHNA, CDR2 YNFKEQ.

Ten or more counts support this clonotype. This sequence joins TRBV5-1 and TRBJ2-2, with D unclear. The V gene lost 4 bases and the J gene lost 8 bases, with 9 bases spanning the gap. Germline values: CDR1 SGHRS, CDR2 YFSETQ. CDR3 length: 12 amino acids. The CDR3 protein is CASSASSGELFF. The CDR3, as DNA: TGCGCCAGCAGCGCATCTTCAGGGGAGCTGTTTTTT. Full variable domain (remainder filled in from reference TRBV5-1 and TRBJ2-2): KAGVTQTPRYLIKTRGQQVTLSCSPISGHRSVSWYQQTPGQGLQFLFEYFSETQRNKGNFPGRFSGRQFSNSRSEMNVSTLELGDSALYLCASSASSGELFFGEGSRLTVL.

At least ten counts were recorded for this clonotype. The rearrangement joins TRBV29-1 to TRBJ1-1; D ambiguous. Germline V gene data show CDR1 as SQVTM and CDR2 as ANQGSEA. V was clipped by 4 bases and J by 2 bases, with 8 bases between them. The length of the CDR3 is 12 residues. This CDR3 reads CSVVRENTEAFF. The CDR3 bases are TGCAGCGTTGTTAGGGAAAACACTGAAGCTTTCTTT.

This clonotype was found many times. This rearrangement joins TRBV2 to TRBJ2-7; D gene uncertain. Germline CDR1 is SNHLY and CDR2 is FYNNEI. Deletions cut 4 bases from V and 4 bases from J, with 8 bases between. This CDR3 is 12 amino acids long. CDR3 residues: CASSGLKYEQYF. The CDR3 DNA reads as TGTGCCAGCAGTGGGCTTAAATACGAGCAGTACTTC.